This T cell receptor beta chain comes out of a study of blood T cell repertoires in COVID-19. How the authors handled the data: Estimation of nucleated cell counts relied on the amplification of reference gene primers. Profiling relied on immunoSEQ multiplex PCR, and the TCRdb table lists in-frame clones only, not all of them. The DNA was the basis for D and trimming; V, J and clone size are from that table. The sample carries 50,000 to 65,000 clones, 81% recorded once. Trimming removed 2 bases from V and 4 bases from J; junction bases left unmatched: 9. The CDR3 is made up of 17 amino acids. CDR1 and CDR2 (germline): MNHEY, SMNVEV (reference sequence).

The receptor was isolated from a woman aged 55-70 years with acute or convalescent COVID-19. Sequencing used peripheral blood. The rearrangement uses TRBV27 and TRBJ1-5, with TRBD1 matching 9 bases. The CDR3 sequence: CASSLSGDRVWNQPQHF. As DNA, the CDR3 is TGTGCCAGCAGTTTAAGCGGGGACAGGGTGTGGAATCAGCCCCAGCATTTT.